This section outlines one T cell receptor (beta chain) sequence together with its context. A much more abundant neighbour one base away suggests this may be a read error. This sample includes further DNA sequences coding for the same CDR3. V shed 5 bases, J shed 6 bases, and the junction held 11 bases outside the gene matches. The CDR3 loop spans 15 amino acids. In germline, CDR1 is LNHDA, CDR2 SQIVND (reference sequence). TCRdb re-called the PCR reads through MiXCR. Seen here are about 92,000 clones, more than 13% observed once, and the top ten hold roughly 3.9%. This entry is derived from a study of metastatic and nonmetastatic thyroid tumors. All patients were untreated before thyroid surgery.

This TCR derives from a female donor with papillary thyroid cancer or a benign thyroid nodule (not recorded which). Some clones in this sample may be carry-over from other donors' samples. This chain connects TRBV19 to TRBJ2-3; TRBD2 agrees at 7 bases. Material: blood. CDR3 coding DNA: TGTGCCAGTAGTGCGGCTTCACTCGGGGGGGATACGCAGTATTTT. Translating gives CASSAASLGGDTQYF.